A single sample gave rise to the 9 T cell receptor beta chains below, sequenced in a study of T cell clonality in common variable immunodeficiency. General study results and limits: Reportedly, TCR beta sequences from common variable immunodeficiency showed fewer deletions and N-nucleotide insertions.

These receptors' targets are unknown. Some clones are missing from TCRdb's copy, which holds only in-frame ones; the method was immunoSEQ multiplex PCR. Observed in the sample are about 12,000 clones, none of them singletons. Sequencing used peripheral blood mononuclear cells. These receptors came from a human donor with common variable immunodeficiency.

With respect to this clone: The missing CDR3 end, 3 residues past where the read stops, is filled in from the germline J gene. The chain carries TRBV5-1 and TRBJ2-5; D perhaps matches TRBD2 (6 bases). The germline gives CDR1 SGHRS, CDR2 YFSETQ. CDR3 length: 13 residues. With 4 bases removed from V and 3 bases from J, the gap between germline ends came to 10 bases. CDR3 protein: CASSPRREETQYF. The part of the CDR3 DNA that was read is TGCGCCAGCAGCCCCCGGAGGGAAGAGACC.

This clone was detected a few times. The read ends 3 residues early relative to the CDR3; the germline J gene fills the gap. The chain employs TRBV7-2 and TRBJ2-5; D is unclear. Between the trimmed V and J ends, which lost 3 bases and 4 bases, there was a span of 15 bases. This CDR3 contains 15 residues. Per germline, CDR1 SGHTA and CDR2 FQGNSA. The CDR3 bases that were read are TGTGCCAGCAGCTTGGCTATAGGATTAGCAGAGACC. This gives the protein CASSLAIGLAET. The full CDR3 protein is CASSLAIGLAETQYF.

This clone was seen only a few times. The read terminates 3 residues before the CDR3 end, so the remaining end is supplied by the germline J gene. V usage is TRBV5-1 and J usage is TRBJ2-1, with 9 bases lining up with TRBD1. Germline values: CDR1 SGHRS, CDR2 YFSETQ. Unmatched junction bases numbered 8, after V lost 2 bases and J lost 5 bases. This CDR3 contains 16 residues. CDR3 sequence reads: CASSFGGDRAHNEQFF. The sequenced CDR3 bases are TGCGCCAGCAGCTTCGGTGGGGACAGGGCCCACAATGAG.

This clone was observed a few times. The read comes to an end 3 residues before the CDR3 does, leaving the germline J gene to fill in the end. The rearrangement uses TRBV6-2 or TRBV6-3 and TRBJ2-1; TRBD1 agrees at 7 bases. With 2 bases clipped from V and 7 bases from J, the junction kept 14 bases outside the gene matches. CDR3 length: 17 amino acids. From germline, CDR1 is MNHEY and CDR2 SVGEGT. CDR3 DNA (partial): TGTGCCAGCAGTTACCTGAGGACAGGCGTCGGATCAAATGAG. Amino acids: CASSYLRTGVGSNE. The CDR3, in full, reads CASSYLRTGVGSNEQFF.

By sample fraction, this clone is medium-sized. The read gets to within 3 residues of the CDR3 end, and the germline J gene fills in the rest. The chain combines TRBV20-1 with TRBJ1-2; maybe TRBD1 (6 bases). This CDR3 is built from 14 residues. The germline V and J ends were trimmed by 5 bases and 4 bases, with 17 bases remaining between them. Germline V gene data show CDR1 as DFQATT and CDR2 as SNEGSKA (reference sequence). The chain's CDR3 is CSARYGRGSYGYTF. CDR3 bases read: TGCAGTGCTCGATACGGCAGGGGATCCTATGGC.

To note about this clone: The read terminates 3 residues before the CDR3 end, so the remaining end is supplied by the germline J gene. This chain joins TRBV19 and TRBJ1-2, with TRBD1 matching over 7 bases. The CDR3 is made up of 15 amino acids. V dropped 1 base and J dropped 4; count of bases not matched to a gene: 6. CDR1 is LNHDA and CDR2 is SQIVND in the germline V gene (reference sequence). The CDR3 spells CASSIAGGSTYGYTF. CDR3 DNA (partial): TGTGCCAGTAGTATAGCAGGGGGATCTACCTATGGC.

Concerning this clone: The CDR3 end is not reached by the read, which stops 3 residues before it; the germline J gene fills it in. This chain links TRBV19 with TRBJ1-2, with D perhaps matching TRBD1 (5 bases). The CDR3 extends over 13 amino acids. Between the trimmed V and J ends, which lost 6 bases and 2 bases, there was a span of 10 bases. Germline CDR1 LNHDA, CDR2 SQIVND (reference sequence). This CDR3 reads CASRMTANYGYTF. The CDR3 DNA, read in part, is TGTGCCAGTAGAATGACAGCCAACTATGGC.

In this sample, this clone turned up a few times. The read gets to within 3 residues of the CDR3 end, and the germline J gene fills in the rest. The chain links TRBV13 to TRBJ2-1; the match to TRBD1 covers 8 bases. The CDR3 has 15 residues. Per germline, CDR1 PRHDT and CDR2 FYEKMQ (reference sequence). V lost 4 bases to trimming and J lost 9 bases; unmatched junction nucleotides: 11. This chain's CDR3 is CASSSGQGPLGEQFF. Partial CDR3 DNA: TGTGCCAGCAGCTCAGGACAGGGACCTTTGGGTGAG.

This clone has at least ten counts. Read coverage stops 3 residues before the CDR3 terminus; the germline J gene supplies the remainder. The chain carries TRBV29-1 and TRBJ1-6; 7 nucleotides agree with TRBD1. CDR3 length equals 14 residues. With V trimmed by 6 bases and J by 7 bases, 9 bases remained unmatched. Germline V gene lookup returns CDR1 SQVTM and CDR2 ANQGSEA. The chain's CDR3 is CSVDSGQLNSPLHF. The CDR3 DNA, read in part, is TGCAGCGTGGACTCGGGACAGTTAAATTCACCC.